Each of the 21 T cell receptor beta chains below was sequenced from the same sample in a study of T cell repertoires in cytomegalovirus infection. TCRdb reprocessed the reads via MiXCR and lists one record per CDR3 protein. The sample includes about 460,000 distinct CDR3 sequences, around 11% of them seen just once. Material for sequencing was PBMCs. These receptors were obtained from a human donor in good health (CMV status not recorded). Some clones in this sample may be carry-over from other donors' samples.

This clonotype showed up just a few times. The chain has TRBV6-5 and TRBJ2-1; 7 nucleotides align to TRBD2. V shed 8 bases, J shed 10 bases, and the junction held 17 bases outside the gene matches. Germline V gene sequence: CDR1 MNHEY, CDR2 SVGAGI. The CDR3 runs 15 residues. This chain's CDR3 is CASAFSGGSAGEQFF. The CDR3 bases are TGTGCCAGCGCCTTTTCCGGCGGGAGCGCGGGAGAGCAGTTCTTC.

This clonotype was counted between two and nine times. The CDR3 loop reads CSVSSGNEQYF. Here the CDR3 DNA reads TGCAGCGTTTCTAGCGGGAACGAGCAGTACTTC. The chain is built from TRBV29-1 and TRBJ2-7; 9 nucleotides agree with TRBD2. The CDR3 contains 11 residues. CDR1 is SQVTM and CDR2 is ANQGSEA in the germline V gene. The V gene end was trimmed by 5 bases and the J gene end by 5 bases; junction bases not matched to a gene: 1.

This clonotype has just a few counts. V and J are TRBV9 and TRBJ1-6; no firm D call. Germline V CDR1 and CDR2: SGDLS, YYNGEE. The V end was cut by 4 bases, the J end by 6 bases, with 8 bases between. CDR3 length equals 13 residues. CDR3 sequence: CASSPSFNSPLHF. The CDR3 DNA reads TGTGCCAGCAGCCCCAGTTTTAATTCACCCCTCCACTTT.

This chain links TRBV29-1 with TRBJ2-1, with a weak D call TRBD2 (6 bases). CDR1 is SQVTM and CDR2 is ANQGSEA in the germline V gene. CDR3 length: 19 amino acids. V was trimmed by 2 bases and J by 3 bases, leaving 26 bases between them. CDR3 nucleotides: TGCAGCGTTGAATTCGCGGGAAGGAAGGTGGCACGGGTCTACAATGAGCAGTTCTTC. Amino acids: CSVEFAGRKVARVYNEQFF.

This clonotype was found many times. V and J are TRBV12-3 or TRBV12-4 and TRBJ2-1; 7 bases agree with TRBD2. The CDR3 is 14 residues long. With 3 bases clipped from V and 5 bases from J, the junction kept 4 bases outside the gene matches. The CDR3 region has the DNA TGTGCCAGCAGTTTGGCCGGGACTAACAATGAGCAGTTCTTC. This translates into CASSLAGTNNEQFF.

The table lists this clonotype with many counts. The rearrangement joins TRBV6-5 to TRBJ1-6; unclear D gene. From germline, CDR1 is MNHEY and CDR2 SVGAGI. V lost 6 bases to trimming and J lost 9 bases, with 12 bases between them. This CDR3 is built from 13 residues. The CDR3 protein is CASRRREGSPLHF. In DNA form, the CDR3 reads TGTGCCAGCAGAAGGAGGGAGGGTTCACCCCTCCACTTT.

The CDR3 DNA sequence: TGTGCCAGCAGCTTTTGGGGGCTAGCGGGACACGAGCAGTACTTC. It encodes CASSFWGLAGHEQYF. V usage is TRBV7-2 and J usage is TRBJ2-7; 9 bases line up with TRBD2. Germline V CDR1 and CDR2: SGHTA, FQGNSA. The V segment lost 3 bases and the J segment 5 bases; nucleotides outside the gene matches: 8. CDR3 size: 15 residues.

This clonotype came up many times. The chain uses TRBV2 and TRBJ1-4, with D possibly matching TRBD1 (6 bases). Germline values: CDR1 SNHLY, CDR2 FYNNEI. This CDR3 is built from 14 residues. V dropped 8 bases and J dropped 4 bases, with 14 bases sitting between them. In DNA, the CDR3 is TGTGCCAGCGGACCGGGACACCGTAATGAAAAACTGTTTTTT. Protein: CASGPGHRNEKLFF.

Ten or more counts support this clonotype. The V call is TRBV7-9, the J call TRBJ1-1; the D is unclear. Trimming shortened V by 0 bases and J by 4 bases, and 12 bases separated the two germline ends. This CDR3 contains 15 residues. Per the germline V gene, CDR1 is SEHNR and CDR2 is FQNEAQ (reference sequence). CDR3 DNA sequence: TGTGCCAGCAGCTTAGCATCAGGCCCCGTCACTGAAGCTTTCTTT. Translation gives CASSLASGPVTEAFF.

This clonotype was picked up a small number of times. The chain recombines TRBV23-1 with TRBJ2-7, with 7 nucleotides matching TRBD2. TRBV23-1 has ORF status, its function being uncertain. The CDR3 runs 15 residues. V dropped 4 bases and J dropped 6; count of bases not matched to a gene: 12. The DNA of the CDR3 is TGCGCCAGCAGTCTAAAGGGGCGGGAGAGGTGCGAGCAGTACTTC. Amino acid sequence: CASSLKGRERCEQYF.

This chain connects TRBV19 to TRBJ1-1; 8 nucleotides align to TRBD1. The V segment lost 5 bases and the J segment 2 bases; nucleotides outside the gene matches: 13. Germline V lookup: CDR1 LNHDA, CDR2 SQIVND (reference sequence). The CDR3 is 17 amino acids. DNA for the CDR3: TGTGCCAGTAGTCCGTACCGGGACAGGCGAAGAAACACTGAAGCTTTCTTT. This sequence encodes CASSPYRDRRRNTEAFF.

This clonotype was counted ten times or more. The J gene is TRBJ1-4, the V gene TRBV6-1; no definite D call. The CDR3 spans 14 residues. The ends were cut back, 7 bases at V and 0 bases at J, with 9 bases in the middle. Germline V gene sequence: CDR1 MNHNS, CDR2 SASEGT. The DNA of the CDR3 is TGTGCCAGCACAGTGGGGACAACTAATGAAAAACTGTTTTTT. Encoded protein: CASTVGTTNEKLFF.

This chain connects TRBV2 to TRBJ1-1; D gene ambiguous. The germline V gene has CDR1 SNHLY and CDR2 FYNNEI. V was pared by 1 base and J by 0 bases, with 6 bases between. The CDR3 covers 14 residues. The CDR3 is CASSEGRMNTEAFF. CDR3 DNA sequence: TGTGCCAGCAGTGAAGGCCGGATGAACACTGAAGCTTTCTTT.

In its sample, this clonotype was seen many times. The CDR3 spells CASSDTLDRRKGGYTF. The DNA for the CDR3 is TGTGCCAGCAGCGACACGCTGGACAGGCGCAAGGGTGGCTACACCTTC. The chain recombines TRBV11-2 with TRBJ1-2, with 7 bases that match TRBD1. The CDR3 extends over 16 amino acids. Trimming removed 5 bases from V and 7 bases from J; junction bases left unmatched: 16. The germline V gene has CDR1 SGHAT and CDR2 FQNNGV.

This clonotype was detected ten times or more. The genes are TRBV7-3 and TRBJ2-3; 7 bases are a match to TRBD1. Trimming cost V 5 bases and J 1 base; bases outside gene matches: 6. Germline assignment: CDR1 SGHTA and CDR2 FQGTGA. The CDR3 consists of 15 residues. CDR3 region: CASSPGGSRTDTQYF. For the CDR3, the DNA is TGTGCCAGCAGCCCAGGGGGAAGTCGCACAGATACGCAGTATTTT.

This clonotype was seen ten or more times. V usage is TRBV12-3 or TRBV12-4 and J usage is TRBJ2-5; 7 bases are a match to TRBD1. V trimming: 5 bases; J trimming: 6 bases; junction bases outside the gene matches: 9. The CDR3 consists of 14 residues. The CDR3 region has the DNA TGTGCCAGCAGTGACAGGGATCTGCAGAAGACCCAGTACTTC. Protein product: CASSDRDLQKTQYF.

The sample holds a few counts of this clonotype. V is TRBV12-3 or TRBV12-4 and J is TRBJ2-7, with D uncertain. This CDR3 is built from 15 residues. The V gene lost 5 bases and the J gene lost 2 bases, with 16 bases spanning the gap. The CDR3 reads CASSRRTHSTYEQYF. The CDR3 nucleotides read TGTGCCAGCAGTCGGCGGACCCATAGTACCTACGAGCAGTACTTC.

The chain recombines TRBV11-3 with TRBJ2-1, with a weak D call TRBD1 (6 bases). V gave up 2 bases and J gave up 9 bases, with 11 bases separating them. The germline CDR1 and CDR2 sequences are SGHNT and YENEEA. The CDR3 has 13 amino acids. In DNA form, the CDR3 reads TGTGCCAGCAGCTTACCACAGGGCCCTGAGCAGTTCTTC. This translates into CASSLPQGPEQFF.

Of note for this clonotype: A read error may be the cause here, since a much bigger clone is one base away. The chain joins TRBV2 to TRBJ1-4; 8 bases agree with TRBD1. This CDR3 has 16 amino acids. Germline CDR1 reads SNHLY; CDR2 reads FYNNEI. The V gene end was trimmed by 8 bases and the J gene end by 0 bases; junction bases not matched to a gene: 8. This CDR3 reads CASGADRGSTNEKLFF. The CDR3 DNA is TGTGCCAGCGGTGCTGACAGGGGATCAACTAATGAAAAACTGTTTTTT.

The genes are TRBV24-1 and TRBJ1-4, with 7 bases lining up with TRBD1. V trimming: 3 bases; J trimming: 10 bases; junction bases outside the gene matches: 4. The CDR3 is 13 residues long. Germline CDR1 is KGHDR and CDR2 is SFDVKD. CDR3 sequence (DNA): TGTGCCACCAGTGATCTAAGACAGGGAAAACTGTTTTTT. The encoded protein is CATSDLRQGKLFF.

In this sample, this clonotype turned up many times. This sequence joins TRBV4-1 and TRBJ2-2, with D tentatively TRBD1 (7 bases). This CDR3 is 14 amino acids long. Trimming left V 2 bases short and J 9 bases short, with 13 bases between. CDR1 is MGHRA and CDR2 is YSYEKL in the germline V gene. The CDR3 DNA follows: TGCGCCAGCAGCCAACAGGGGGGTATCAGGGAGCTGTTTTTT. Protein: CASSQQGGIRELFF.